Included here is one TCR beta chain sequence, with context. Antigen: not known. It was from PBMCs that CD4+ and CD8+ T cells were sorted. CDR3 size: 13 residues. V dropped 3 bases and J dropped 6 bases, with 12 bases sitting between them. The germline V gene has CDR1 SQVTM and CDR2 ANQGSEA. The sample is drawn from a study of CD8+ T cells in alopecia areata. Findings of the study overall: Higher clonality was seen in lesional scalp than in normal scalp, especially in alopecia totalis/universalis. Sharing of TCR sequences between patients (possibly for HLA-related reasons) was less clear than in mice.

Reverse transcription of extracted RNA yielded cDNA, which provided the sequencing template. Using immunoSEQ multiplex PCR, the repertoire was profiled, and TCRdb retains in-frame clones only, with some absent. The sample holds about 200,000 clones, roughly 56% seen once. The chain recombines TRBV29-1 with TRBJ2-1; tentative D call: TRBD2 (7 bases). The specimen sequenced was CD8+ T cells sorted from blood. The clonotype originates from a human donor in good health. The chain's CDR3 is CSVEGGGANEQFF. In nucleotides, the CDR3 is TGCAGCGTTGAGGGAGGGGGGGCCAATGAGCAGTTCTTC.